Shown below are 18 T cell receptor beta chains from a single sample sequenced in a study of blood T cell repertoires in COVID-19. Here immunoSEQ multiplex PCR was the method, and the copy in TCRdb shows in-frame clones only, minus some. The profile shows around 63,000 clones, 55% to 75% of them singletons. What was sequenced was peripheral blood. Every receptor here comes from a woman aged 70-85 years with COVID-19, enrolled during active disease.

This clone was seen more than once but under ten times. The V call is TRBV11-3, the J call TRBJ2-7; no clear D. Trimming took off 2 bases at V and 5 bases at J, with 19 bases between the two ends. The CDR3 runs to 16 residues. Germline CDR1 reads SGHNT; CDR2 reads YENEEA. In DNA, the CDR3 is TGTGCCAGCAGCTTAAGTTCGCTACAGTATGAAAACGAGCAGTACTTC. Translated: CASSLSSLQYENEQYF.

DNA of the CDR3: TGTGCCAGCAGCCCCCAGGGAATAGCGGGAGGGCCTCGGAATGAGCAGTTCTTC. Its protein product is CASSPQGIAGGPRNEQFF. The rearrangement uses TRBV7-3 and TRBJ2-1, with 11 bases fitting TRBD2. Germline CDR1 is SGHTA and CDR2 is FQGTGA. CDR3 length: 18 residues. The trim removed 5 bases at V and 7 bases at J, leaving 16 bases unmatched.

This chain connects TRBV7-2 to TRBJ1-2; 8 bases agree with TRBD1. Trimming took 5 bases from V and 8 from J; bases not matched to a gene: 7. Looked up from germline, CDR1 is SGHTA and CDR2 is FQGNSA. The CDR3 runs 13 residues. In DNA form, the CDR3 reads TGTGCCAGCAGCGACGGACAGGGAGGGGGCTACACCTTC. The encoded protein is CASSDGQGGGYTF.

This clone showed up just once. This chain joins TRBV6-2 or TRBV6-3 and TRBJ1-2; unclear D gene. V gave up 5 bases and J gave up 0 bases, with 10 bases separating them. CDR1 is MNHEY and CDR2 is SVGEGT in the germline V gene. This CDR3 comprises 14 residues. CDR3 coding DNA: TGTGCCAGCAGTAGGAGCGGGACTAACTATGGCTACACCTTC. Its protein is CASSRSGTNYGYTF.

This clone was seen just once. The chain is built from TRBV5-1 and TRBJ2-2, with a possible D match to TRBD2 (7 bases). Germline CDR1 and CDR2: SGHRS and YFSETQ. This CDR3 contains 16 residues. The V gene lost 6 bases and the J gene lost 5 bases, with 20 bases spanning the gap. The chain's CDR3 is CASTDLWGGGTGELFF. For the CDR3, the DNA is TGCGCCAGCACCGACCTTTGGGGAGGGGGAACCGGGGAGCTGTTTTTT. The variable domain in full, with the rest retrieved from reference TRBV5-1 and TRBJ2-2, is KAGVTQTPRYLIKTRGQQVTLSCSPISGHRSVSWYQQTPGQGLQFLFEYFSETQRNKGNFPGRFSGRQFSNSRSEMNVSTLELGDSALYLCASTDLWGGGTGELFFGEGSRLTVL.

V and J are TRBV6-5 and TRBJ2-7; D unresolved. Germline assignment: CDR1 MNHEY and CDR2 SVGAGI. The CDR3 sequence is 14 residues long. V was cut by 2 bases and J by 3 bases, with 11 bases left in between. CDR3 nucleotide sequence: TGTGCCAGCAGTTACGTGCCGGGTTTCTACGAGCAGTACTTC. Translating it yields CASSYVPGFYEQYF.

The chain employs TRBV4-3 and TRBJ2-2; 11 bases align to TRBD1. The CDR3 has 18 amino acids. The ends lost 0 bases at V and 6 bases at J; junction bases unmatched: 9. Germline V gives CDR1 LGHNA, CDR2 YSLEER. The CDR3 protein is CASSQDWTPGQGAGELFF. CDR3 nucleotides: TGCGCCAGCAGCCAAGATTGGACTCCGGGACAGGGGGCCGGGGAGCTGTTTTTT.

The rearrangement links TRBV7-6 to TRBJ2-5; D is unresolved. V was clipped by 5 bases and J by 5 bases, with 9 bases between them. Germline CDR1 and CDR2: SGHVS and FNYEAQ. This CDR3 spans 12 amino acids. CDR3 DNA: TGTGCCAGCAGCCCCGATCGGGAGACCCAGTACTTC. Its protein product is CASSPDRETQYF.

The rearrangement joins TRBV12-3 or TRBV12-4 to TRBJ1-5; D may be TRBD1 (6 bases). V was shortened by 4 bases and J by 4 bases, with 8 bases between the two germline ends. This CDR3 contains 13 residues. DNA for the CDR3: TGTGCCAGCAGTTGGGGGCCAAATCAGCCCCAGCATTTT. This gives the protein CASSWGPNQPQHF.

This chain connects TRBV7-8 to TRBJ2-5; D remains unclear. Germline V lookup: CDR1 SGHVS, CDR2 FQNEAQ. Between the trimmed V and J ends, which lost 5 bases and 4 bases, there was a span of 17 bases. This CDR3 spans 15 amino acids. The CDR3 sequence is CASSLKFSFLETQYF. DNA of the CDR3: TGTGCCAGCAGCCTAAAATTCAGTTTTTTAGAGACCCAGTACTTC.

The rearrangement uses TRBV7-2 and TRBJ2-5; 11 bases map to TRBD1. This CDR3 spans 14 amino acids. V dropped 6 bases and J dropped 5; count of bases not matched to a gene: 5. The germline CDR1 and CDR2 sequences are SGHTA and FQGNSA. The CDR3, as DNA: TGTGCCAGCAGTCTGGACAGGGGGCGGGAGACCCAGTACTTC. As protein: CASSLDRGRETQYF.

The chain carries TRBV5-8 and TRBJ2-7; no clear D gene. V was cut by 2 bases and J by 3 bases, with 6 bases left in between. The CDR3 spans 12 residues. Germline CDR1 SGHTS, CDR2 YDEGEE. CDR3 sequence reads: CASSLDIYEQYV. The CDR3 bases are TGTGCCAGCAGCTTAGACATCTACGAGCAGTACGTC.

The chain carries TRBV19 and TRBJ1-1; possible D gene TRBD1, 6 bases. V was pared by 6 bases and J by 0 bases, with 11 bases between. The CDR3 is made up of 14 amino acids. Per germline, CDR1 LNHDA and CDR2 SQIVND (reference sequence). The CDR3 spells CASRTQGMNTEAFF. The CDR3 DNA is TGTGCCAGTAGAACACAGGGTATGAACACTGAAGCTTTCTTT.

The chain is built from TRBV3-1 (or the pseudogene TRBV3-2) and TRBJ2-4, with 9 bases identical to TRBD2. Unmatched junction bases numbered 11, after V lost 0 bases and J lost 2 bases. Germline CDR1 LGHDT, CDR2 YNNKEL (reference sequence). The CDR3 consists of 19 residues. The DNA of the CDR3 is TGTGCCAGCAGCCAAGATCAATGGGCTAGCGGGAAACCCAAAAACATTCAGTACTTC. Protein product: CASSQDQWASGKPKNIQYF.

The J gene is TRBJ1-5, the V gene TRBV28, with 7 bases lining up with TRBD1. The germline CDR1 and CDR2 sequences are MDHEN and SYDVKM. This CDR3 contains 14 residues. Trimming removed 7 bases from V and 3 bases from J; junction bases left unmatched: 6. The CDR3 sequence is CASTIQGYNQPQHF. The CDR3 coding sequence is TGTGCCAGCACCATACAGGGGTACAATCAGCCCCAGCATTTT.

This chain connects TRBV11-3 to TRBJ2-1; D perhaps matches TRBD1 (5 bases). This CDR3 region has 16 residues. V was shortened by 1 base and J by 3 bases, with 13 bases between the two germline ends. Germline loops: CDR1 SGHNT, CDR2 YENEEA. The chain's CDR3 is CASSLGFRGGYNEQFF. DNA for the CDR3: TGTGCCAGCAGCTTAGGGTTTAGGGGCGGCTACAATGAGCAGTTCTTC.

The chain joins TRBV10-3 to TRBJ2-7, with TRBD2 matching 8 bases. Per the germline V gene, CDR1 is ENHRY and CDR2 is SYGVKD. The CDR3 totals 14 residues. Trimming cost V 8 bases and J 3 bases; bases outside gene matches: 9. CDR3 sequence reads: CAIRGGQPLYEQYF. The CDR3 region has the DNA TGTGCCATCCGGGGGGGACAACCTCTCTACGAGCAGTACTTC.

The table lists this clone with a few counts. This rearrangement joins TRBV6-5 to TRBJ2-2; unclear D gene. Germline loops: CDR1 MNHEY, CDR2 SVGAGI. Trimming removed 5 bases from V and 4 bases from J, with 11 bases in between. CDR3 length: 14 residues. The DNA for the CDR3 is TGTGCCAGCAGTCTGCAGGCTTCCACCGGGGAGCTGTTTTTT. It yields the protein CASSLQASTGELFF.